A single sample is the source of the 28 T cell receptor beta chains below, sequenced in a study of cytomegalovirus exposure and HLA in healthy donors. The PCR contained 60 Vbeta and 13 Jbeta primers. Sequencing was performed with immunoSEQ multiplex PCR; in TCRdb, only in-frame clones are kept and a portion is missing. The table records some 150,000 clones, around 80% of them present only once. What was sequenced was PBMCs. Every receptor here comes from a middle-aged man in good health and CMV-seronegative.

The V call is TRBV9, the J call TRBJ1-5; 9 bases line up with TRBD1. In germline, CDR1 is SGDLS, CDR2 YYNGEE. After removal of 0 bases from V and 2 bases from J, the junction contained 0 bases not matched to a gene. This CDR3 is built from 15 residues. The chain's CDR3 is CASSVGDRGNQPQHF. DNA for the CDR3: TGTGCCAGCAGCGTAGGGGACAGGGGCAATCAGCCCCAGCATTTT.

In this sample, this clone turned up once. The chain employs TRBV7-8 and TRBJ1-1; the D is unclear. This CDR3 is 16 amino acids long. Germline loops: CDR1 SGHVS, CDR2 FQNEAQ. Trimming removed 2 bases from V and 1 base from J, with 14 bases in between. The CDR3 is CASSLTRGLQNTEAFF. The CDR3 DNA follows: TGTGCCAGCAGCTTAACGAGAGGACTCCAGAACACTGAAGCTTTCTTT.

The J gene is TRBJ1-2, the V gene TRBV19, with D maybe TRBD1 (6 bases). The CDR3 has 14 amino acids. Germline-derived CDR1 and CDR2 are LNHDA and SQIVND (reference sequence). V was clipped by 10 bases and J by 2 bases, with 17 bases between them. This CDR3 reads CATDGSGTNYGYTF. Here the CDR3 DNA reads TGTGCCACCGACGGCTCAGGGACAAACTATGGCTACACCTTC.

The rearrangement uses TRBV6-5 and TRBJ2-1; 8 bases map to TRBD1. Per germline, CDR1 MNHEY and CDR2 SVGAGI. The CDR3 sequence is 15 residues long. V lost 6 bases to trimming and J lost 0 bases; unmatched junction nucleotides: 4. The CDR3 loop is CASSLDRDSYNEQFF. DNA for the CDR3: TGTGCCAGCAGCCTGGACAGGGACTCCTACAATGAGCAGTTCTTC.

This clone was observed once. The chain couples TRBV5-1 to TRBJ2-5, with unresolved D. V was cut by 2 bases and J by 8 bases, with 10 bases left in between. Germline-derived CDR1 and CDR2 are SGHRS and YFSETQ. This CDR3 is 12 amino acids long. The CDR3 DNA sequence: TGCGCCAGCAGCTTAGGAGAAACTACCCAGTACTTC. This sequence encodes CASSLGETTQYF.

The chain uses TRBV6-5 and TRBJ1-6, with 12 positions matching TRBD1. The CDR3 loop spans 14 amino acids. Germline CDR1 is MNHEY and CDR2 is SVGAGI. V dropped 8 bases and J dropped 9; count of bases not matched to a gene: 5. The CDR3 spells CASGPGQGASPLHF. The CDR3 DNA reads TGTGCCAGCGGTCCGGGACAGGGGGCTTCACCCCTCCACTTT.

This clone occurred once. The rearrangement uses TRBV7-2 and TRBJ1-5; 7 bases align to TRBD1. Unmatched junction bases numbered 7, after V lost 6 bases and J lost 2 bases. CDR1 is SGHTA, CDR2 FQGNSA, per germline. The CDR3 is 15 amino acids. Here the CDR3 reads CASSSRQGGNQPQHF. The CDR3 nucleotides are TGTGCCAGCAGTTCTAGACAGGGAGGCAATCAGCCCCAGCATTTT.

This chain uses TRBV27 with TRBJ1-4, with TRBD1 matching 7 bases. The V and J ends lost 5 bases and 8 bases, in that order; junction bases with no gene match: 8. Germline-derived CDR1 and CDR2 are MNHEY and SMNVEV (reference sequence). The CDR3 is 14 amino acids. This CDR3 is CASSPDRVEEKLFF. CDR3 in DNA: TGTGCCAGCAGTCCTGACAGGGTCGAGGAAAAACTGTTTTTT.

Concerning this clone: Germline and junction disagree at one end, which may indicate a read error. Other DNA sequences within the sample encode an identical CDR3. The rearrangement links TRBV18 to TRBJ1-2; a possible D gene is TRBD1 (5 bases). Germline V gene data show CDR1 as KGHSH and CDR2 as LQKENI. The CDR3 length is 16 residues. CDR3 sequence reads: CASSPPSGGVADGYTF. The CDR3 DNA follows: TGTGCCAGCTCGCCACCGTCTGGAGGGGTAGCTGATGGCTACACCTTC. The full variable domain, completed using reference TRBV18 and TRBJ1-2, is NAGVMQNPRHLVRRRGQEARLRCSPMKGHSHVYWYRQLPEEGLKFMVYLQKENIIDESGMPKERFSAEFPKEGPSILRIQQVVRGDSAAYFCASSPPSGGVADGYTFGSGTRLTVV.

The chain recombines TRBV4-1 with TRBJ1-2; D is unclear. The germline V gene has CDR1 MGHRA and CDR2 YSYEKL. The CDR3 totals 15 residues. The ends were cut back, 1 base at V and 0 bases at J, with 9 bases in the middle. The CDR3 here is CASSQGWLSNYGYTF. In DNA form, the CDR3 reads TGCGCCAGCAGCCAAGGGTGGCTTTCTAACTATGGCTACACCTTC.

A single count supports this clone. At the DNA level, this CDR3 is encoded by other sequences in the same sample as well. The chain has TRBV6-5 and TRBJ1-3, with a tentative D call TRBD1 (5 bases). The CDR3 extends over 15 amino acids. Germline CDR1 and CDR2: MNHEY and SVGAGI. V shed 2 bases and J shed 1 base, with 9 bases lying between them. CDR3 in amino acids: CASSYRGTSGNTIYF. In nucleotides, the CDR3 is TGTGCCAGCAGTTACAGGGGTACGTCTGGAAACACCATATATTTT.

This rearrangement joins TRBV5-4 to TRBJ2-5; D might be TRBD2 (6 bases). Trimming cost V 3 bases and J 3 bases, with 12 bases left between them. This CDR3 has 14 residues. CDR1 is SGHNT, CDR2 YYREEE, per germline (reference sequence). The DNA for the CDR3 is TGTGCCAGCAGCTCCGGAGGGAGAGAAGAGACCCAGTACTTC. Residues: CASSSGGREETQYF. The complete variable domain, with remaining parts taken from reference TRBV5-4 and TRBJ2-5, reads ETGVTQSPTHLIKTRGQQVTLRCSSQSGHNTVSWYQQALGQGPQFIFQYYREEENGRGNFPPRFSGLQFPNYSSELNVNALELDDSALYLCASSSGGREETQYFGPGTRLLVL.

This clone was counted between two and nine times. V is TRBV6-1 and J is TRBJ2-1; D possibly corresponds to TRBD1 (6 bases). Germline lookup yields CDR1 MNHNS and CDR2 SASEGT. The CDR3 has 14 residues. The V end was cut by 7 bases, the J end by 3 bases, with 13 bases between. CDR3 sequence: CASKSRTDYNEQFF. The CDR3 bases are TGTGCCAGCAAATCGAGGACAGACTACAATGAGCAGTTCTTC.

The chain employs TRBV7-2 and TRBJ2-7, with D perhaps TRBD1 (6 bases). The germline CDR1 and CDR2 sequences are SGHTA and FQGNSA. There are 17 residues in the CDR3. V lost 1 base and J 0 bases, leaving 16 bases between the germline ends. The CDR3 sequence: CASSLGGPFPVSYEQYF. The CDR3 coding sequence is TGTGCCAGCAGCTTAGGGGGGCCCTTTCCCGTCTCCTACGAGCAGTACTTC. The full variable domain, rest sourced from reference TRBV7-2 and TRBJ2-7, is GAGVSQSPSNKVTEKGKDVELRCDPISGHTALYWYRQSLGQGLEFLIYFQGNSAPDKSGLPSDRFSAERTGGSVSTLTIQRTQQEDSAVYLCASSLGGPFPVSYEQYFGPGTRLTVT.

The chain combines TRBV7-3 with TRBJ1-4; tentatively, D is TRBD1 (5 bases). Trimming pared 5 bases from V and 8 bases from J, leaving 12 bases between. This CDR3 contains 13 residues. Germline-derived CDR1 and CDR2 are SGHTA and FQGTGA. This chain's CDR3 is CASSRVSGEKLFF. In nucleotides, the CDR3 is TGTGCCAGCAGCAGGGTTTCAGGGGAAAAACTGTTTTTT.

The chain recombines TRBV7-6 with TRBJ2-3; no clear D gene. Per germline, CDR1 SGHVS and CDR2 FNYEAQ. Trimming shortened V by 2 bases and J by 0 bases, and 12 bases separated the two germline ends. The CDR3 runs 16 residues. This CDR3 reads CASSLMSASSTDTQYF. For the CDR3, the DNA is TGTGCCAGCAGCTTAATGAGCGCCTCTAGCACAGATACGCAGTATTTT.

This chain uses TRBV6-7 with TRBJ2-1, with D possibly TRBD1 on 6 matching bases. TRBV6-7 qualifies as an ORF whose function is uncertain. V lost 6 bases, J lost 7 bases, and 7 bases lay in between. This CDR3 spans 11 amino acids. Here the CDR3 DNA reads TGTGCCAGCAGCACAGGGAATGAGCAGTTCTTC. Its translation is CASSTGNEQFF.

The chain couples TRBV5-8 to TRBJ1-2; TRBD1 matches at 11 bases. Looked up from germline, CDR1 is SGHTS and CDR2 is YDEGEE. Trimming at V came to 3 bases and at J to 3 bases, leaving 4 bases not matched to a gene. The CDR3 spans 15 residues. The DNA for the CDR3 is TGTGCCAGCAGCTCCCGGGACAGGGGGGACTATGGCTACACCTTC. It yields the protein CASSSRDRGDYGYTF.

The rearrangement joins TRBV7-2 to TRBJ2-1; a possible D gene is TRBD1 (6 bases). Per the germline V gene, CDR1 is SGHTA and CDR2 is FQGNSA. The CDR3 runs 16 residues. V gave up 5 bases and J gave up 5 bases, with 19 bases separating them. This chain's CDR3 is CASSQQGIDNNNEQFF. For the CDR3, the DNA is TGTGCCAGCAGCCAACAGGGTATCGATAATAACAATGAGCAGTTCTTC.

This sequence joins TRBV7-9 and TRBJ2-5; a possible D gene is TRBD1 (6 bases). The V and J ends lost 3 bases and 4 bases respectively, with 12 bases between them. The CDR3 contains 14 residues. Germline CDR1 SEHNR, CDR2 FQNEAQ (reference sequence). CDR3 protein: CASSFWDIGETQYF. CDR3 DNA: TGTGCCAGCAGCTTCTGGGACATCGGAGAGACCCAGTACTTC. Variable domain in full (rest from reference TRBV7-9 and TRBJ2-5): DTGVSQNPRHKITKRGQNVTFRCDPISEHNRLYWYRQTLGQGPEFLTYFQNEAQLEKSRLLSDRFSAERPKGSFSTLEIQRTEQGDSAMYLCASSFWDIGETQYFGPGTRLLVL.

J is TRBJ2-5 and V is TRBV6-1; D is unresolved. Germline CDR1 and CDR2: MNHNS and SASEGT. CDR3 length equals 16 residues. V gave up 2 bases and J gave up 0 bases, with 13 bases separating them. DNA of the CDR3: TGTGCCAGCAGTGAAAGGAGACTGTTGTACCAAGAGACCCAGTACTTC. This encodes CASSERRLLYQETQYF.

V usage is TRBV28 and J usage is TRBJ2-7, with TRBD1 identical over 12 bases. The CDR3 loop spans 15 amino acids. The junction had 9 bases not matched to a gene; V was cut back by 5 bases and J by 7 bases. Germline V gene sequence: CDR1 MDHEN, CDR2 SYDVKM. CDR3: CASSLAGTGGGEQYF. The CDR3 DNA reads TGTGCCAGCAGTCTCGCCGGGACAGGGGGCGGTGAGCAGTACTTC. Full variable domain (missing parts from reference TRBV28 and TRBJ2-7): DVKVTQSSRYLVKRTGEKVFLECVQDMDHENMFWYRQDPGLGLRLIYFSYDVKMKEKGDIPEGYSVSREKKERFSLILESASTNQTSMYLCASSLAGTGGGEQYFGPGTRLTVT.

The DNA for the CDR3 is TGTGCCAGCAGCTTCGGACAGACAACTAATGAAAAACTGTTTTTT. Its translation: CASSFGQTTNEKLFF. The chain joins TRBV5-8 to TRBJ1-4; maybe TRBD1 (6 bases). The CDR3 is 15 residues long. CDR1 is SGHTS, CDR2 YDEGEE, per germline. V lost 2 bases and J 0 bases, leaving 8 bases between the germline ends.

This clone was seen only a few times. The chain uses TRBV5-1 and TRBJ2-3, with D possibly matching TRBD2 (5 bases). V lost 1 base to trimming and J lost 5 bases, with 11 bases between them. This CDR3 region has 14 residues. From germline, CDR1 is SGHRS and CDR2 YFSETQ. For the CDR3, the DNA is TGCGCCAGCAGCTTGAGCCAGGCGGGAGATACGCAGTATTTT. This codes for CASSLSQAGDTQYF.

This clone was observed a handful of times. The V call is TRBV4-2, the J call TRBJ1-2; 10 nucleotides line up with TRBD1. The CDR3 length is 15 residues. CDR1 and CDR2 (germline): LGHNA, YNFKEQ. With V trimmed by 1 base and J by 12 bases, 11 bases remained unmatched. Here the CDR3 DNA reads TGTGCCAGCAGCCAAGTGGAAGGGACAGGGGCGGGAAACACCTTC. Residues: CASSQVEGTGAGNTF.

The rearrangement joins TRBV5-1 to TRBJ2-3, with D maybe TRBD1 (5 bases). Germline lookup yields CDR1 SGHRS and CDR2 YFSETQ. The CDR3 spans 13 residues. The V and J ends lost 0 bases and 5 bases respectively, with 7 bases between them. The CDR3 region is CASSLADRDTQYF. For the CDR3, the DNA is TGCGCCAGCAGCTTGGCCGACAGAGATACGCAGTATTTT.

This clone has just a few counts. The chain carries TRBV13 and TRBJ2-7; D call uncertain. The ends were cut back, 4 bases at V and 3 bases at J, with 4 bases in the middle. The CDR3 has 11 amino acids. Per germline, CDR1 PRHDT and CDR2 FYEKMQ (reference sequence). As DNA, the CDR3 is TGTGCCAGCAGCTCGCGCTACGAGCAGTACTTC. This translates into CASSSRYEQYF. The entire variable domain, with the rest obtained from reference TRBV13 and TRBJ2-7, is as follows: AAGVIQSPRHLIKEKRETATLKCYPIPRHDTVYWYQQGPGQDPQFLISFYEKMQSDKGSIPDRFSAQQFSDYHSELNMSSLELGDSALYFCASSSRYEQYFGPGTRLTVT.

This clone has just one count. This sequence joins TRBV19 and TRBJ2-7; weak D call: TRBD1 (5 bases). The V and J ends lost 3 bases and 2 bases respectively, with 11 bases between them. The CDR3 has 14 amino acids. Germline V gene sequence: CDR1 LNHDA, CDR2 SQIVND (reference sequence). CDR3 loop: CASSMAGFTYEQYF. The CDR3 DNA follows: TGTGCCAGTAGTATGGCAGGGTTTACCTACGAGCAGTACTTC.